This entry is about one T cell receptor (beta chain). Trimming shortened V by 0 bases and J by 10 bases, and 16 bases separated the two germline ends. Germline loops: CDR1 SGHTA, CDR2 FQGNSA. This CDR3 region has 15 residues. This sample was included in a study of blood T cell repertoires in COVID-19. TCRdb keeps only in-frame clones here, not all; method: immunoSEQ multiplex PCR. The repertoire includes approximately 230,000 clones, 80% to 95% of them detected once, and approximately 1.9% sits in the top ten. The receptor was isolated from a woman aged 18-29 years who had recovered from COVID-19. V gene TRBV7-2 combines with J gene TRBJ2-1, with D perhaps matching TRBD1 (6 bases). What was sequenced was PBMCs or T cells enriched from blood (not recorded which). The CDR3, as DNA: TGTGCCAGCAGCTTAGCACGCCAACTAGGGGGAGAGCAGTTCTTC. As protein: CASSLARQLGGEQFF.